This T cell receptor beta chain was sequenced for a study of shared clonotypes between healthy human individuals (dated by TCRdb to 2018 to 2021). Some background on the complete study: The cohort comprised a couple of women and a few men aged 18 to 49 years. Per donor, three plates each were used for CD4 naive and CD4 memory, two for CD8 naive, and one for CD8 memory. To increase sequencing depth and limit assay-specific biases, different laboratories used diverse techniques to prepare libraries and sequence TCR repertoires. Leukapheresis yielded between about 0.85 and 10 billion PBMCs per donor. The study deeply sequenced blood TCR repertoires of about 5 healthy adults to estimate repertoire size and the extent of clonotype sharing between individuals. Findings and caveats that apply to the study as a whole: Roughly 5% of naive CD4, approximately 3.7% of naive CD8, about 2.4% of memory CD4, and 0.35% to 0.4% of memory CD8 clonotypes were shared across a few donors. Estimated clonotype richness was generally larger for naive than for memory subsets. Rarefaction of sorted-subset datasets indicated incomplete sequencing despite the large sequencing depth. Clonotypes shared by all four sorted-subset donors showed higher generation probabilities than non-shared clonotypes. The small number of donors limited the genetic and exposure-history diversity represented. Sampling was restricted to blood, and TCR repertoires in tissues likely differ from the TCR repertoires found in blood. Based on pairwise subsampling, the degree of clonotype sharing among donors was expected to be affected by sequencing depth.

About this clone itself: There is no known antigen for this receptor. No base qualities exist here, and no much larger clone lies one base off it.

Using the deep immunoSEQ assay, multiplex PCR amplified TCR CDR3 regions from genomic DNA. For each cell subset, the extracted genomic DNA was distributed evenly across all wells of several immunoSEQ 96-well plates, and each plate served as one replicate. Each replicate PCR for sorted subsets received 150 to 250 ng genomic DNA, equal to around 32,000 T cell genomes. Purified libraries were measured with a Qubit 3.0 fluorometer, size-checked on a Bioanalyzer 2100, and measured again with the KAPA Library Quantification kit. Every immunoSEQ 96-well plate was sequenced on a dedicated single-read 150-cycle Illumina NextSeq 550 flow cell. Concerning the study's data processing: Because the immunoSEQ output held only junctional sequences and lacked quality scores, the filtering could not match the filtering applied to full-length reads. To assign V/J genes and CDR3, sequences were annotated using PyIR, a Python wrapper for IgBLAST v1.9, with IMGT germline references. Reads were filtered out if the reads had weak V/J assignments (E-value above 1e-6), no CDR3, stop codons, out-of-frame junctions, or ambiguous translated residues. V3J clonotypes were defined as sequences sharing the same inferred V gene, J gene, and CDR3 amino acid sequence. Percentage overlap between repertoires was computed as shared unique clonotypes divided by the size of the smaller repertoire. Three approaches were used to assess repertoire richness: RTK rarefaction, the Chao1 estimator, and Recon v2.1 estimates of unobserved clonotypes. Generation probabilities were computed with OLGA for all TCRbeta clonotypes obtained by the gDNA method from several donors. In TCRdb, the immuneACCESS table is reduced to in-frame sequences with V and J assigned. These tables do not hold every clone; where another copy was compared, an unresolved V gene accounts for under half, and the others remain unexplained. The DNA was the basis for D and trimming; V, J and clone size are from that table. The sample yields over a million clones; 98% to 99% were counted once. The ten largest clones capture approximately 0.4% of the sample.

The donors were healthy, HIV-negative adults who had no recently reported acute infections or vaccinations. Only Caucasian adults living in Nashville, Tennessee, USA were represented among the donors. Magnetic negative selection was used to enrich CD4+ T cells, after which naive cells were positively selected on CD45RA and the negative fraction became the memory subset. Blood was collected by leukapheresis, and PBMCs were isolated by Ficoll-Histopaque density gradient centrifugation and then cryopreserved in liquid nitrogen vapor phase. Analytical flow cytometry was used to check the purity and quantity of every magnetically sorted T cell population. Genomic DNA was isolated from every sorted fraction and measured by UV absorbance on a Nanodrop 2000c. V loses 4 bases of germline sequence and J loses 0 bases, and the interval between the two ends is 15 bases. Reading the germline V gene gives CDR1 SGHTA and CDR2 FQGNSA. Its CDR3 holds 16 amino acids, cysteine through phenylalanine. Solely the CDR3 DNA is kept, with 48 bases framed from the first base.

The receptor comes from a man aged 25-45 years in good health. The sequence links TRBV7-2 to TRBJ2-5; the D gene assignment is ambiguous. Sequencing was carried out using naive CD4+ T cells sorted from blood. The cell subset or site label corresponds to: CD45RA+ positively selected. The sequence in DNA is TGTGCCAGCAGCTCCCAACCGACGATGTACCAAGAGACCCAGTACTTC. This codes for CASSSQPTMYQETQYF.